The TCR beta chain described here comes from a study of T cell repertoires in cytomegalovirus infection. Study overall: HLA-B-restricted CMV epitopes that are well studied, plus recently identified HLA-C-restricted ones, were used by the study. CMV infection plus the matching HLA type was flagged by public TCR beta signatures.

The CDR3 extends over 13 amino acids. V dropped 6 bases and J dropped 0 bases, with 9 bases sitting between them. A note on this clonotype: Its antigen is currently unknown.

MiXCR was run by TCRdb on the reads, yielding one entry per CDR3 protein. The data hold approximately 590,000 distinct CDR3 sequences, with about 39% observed a single time. Sequencing used cultured PBMCs, obtained from culture after CMV antigen stimulation. This TCR came from a human donor in good health (CMV status not recorded). Some clones in this sample may be carry-over from other donors' samples. The rearrangement links TRBV12-3 or TRBV12-4 to TRBJ2-7, with D unresolved. CDR3 DNA sequence: TGTGCCAGCAGGGCACATCGCTCCTACGAGCAGTACTTC. Protein sequence: CASRAHRSYEQYF.